A single sample gave rise to the 27 T cell receptor beta chains below, sequenced in a study of T cells in Graves' hyperthyroidism and ophthalmopathy. RNA transcripts gave rise to amplified TCR beta CDR3 regions. The primer set for the first-round RT-PCR of the TCR CDR3 was HTBI. TCRdb ran MiXCR on the multiplex PCR reads and lists one entry per CDR3 protein. The repertoire includes some 690,000 distinct CDR3 sequences, about 18% of them detected once, and around a sixth sits in the top ten. The specimen sequenced was blood. The origin of the receptors is a man aged 50 to 59 with Graves' hyperthyroidism.

This clonotype was picked up one time. A much larger clone lies a single base off, so this may be a read error. The chain carries TRBV5-1 and TRBJ2-1, with 11 bases matching TRBD2. This CDR3 has 18 residues. Looked up from germline, CDR1 is SGHRS and CDR2 is YFSETQ. V gave up 0 bases and J gave up 4 bases; unmatched junction bases: 9. The CDR3 DNA reads TGCGCCAGCAGCTTGGGAATAGCGGGAGGGCTGAGGTACAATGAGCAGTTCTTC. This sequence encodes CASSLGIAGGLRYNEQFF.

This clonotype was counted between two and nine times. The conserved closing phenylalanine or tryptophan is absent in this CDR3, likely reflecting a read error. V is TRBV7-9 and J is TRBJ2-1; no firm D call. Germline V lookup: CDR1 SEHNR, CDR2 FQNEAQ (reference sequence). This CDR3 region has 11 residues. V gave up 5 bases and J gave up 6 bases, with 5 bases separating them. CDR3 in amino acids: CASSSSNEQFL. CDR3 DNA: TGTGCCAGCAGCAGTAGCAATGAGCAGTTCCTC.

This clonotype showed up just a few times. This chain links TRBV20-1 with TRBJ2-1; the match to TRBD2 covers 9 bases. The CDR3 runs to 15 residues. Germline V CDR1 and CDR2: DFQATT, SNEGSKA (reference sequence). V lost 6 bases to trimming and J lost 5 bases; unmatched junction nucleotides: 11. In nucleotides, the CDR3 is TGCAGTGCGACCAAGGGACTAGCCACACACAATGAGCAGTTCTTC. Translated, it gives CSATKGLATHNEQFF.

This clonotype was observed many times. The chain combines TRBV7-3 with TRBJ2-1; perhaps TRBD1 as D (6 bases). This CDR3 region has 15 residues. Germline values: CDR1 SGHTA, CDR2 FQGTGA. Trimming pared 1 base from V and 5 bases from J, leaving 12 bases between. CDR3: CASSLIGGLNNEQFF. The CDR3 region has the DNA TGTGCCAGCAGCTTAATAGGGGGTCTCAACAATGAGCAGTTCTTC.

Ten or more counts support this clonotype. The J gene is TRBJ2-2, the V gene TRBV12-3 or TRBV12-4, with D possibly matching TRBD2 (6 bases). The V end lost 3 bases, the J end lost 8 bases, and 16 bases lay between the germline ends. This CDR3 spans 15 amino acids. DNA for the CDR3: TGTGCCAGCAGTTTCCGACTAGGTGTTAGGGGGGAGCTGTTTTTT. Residues: CASSFRLGVRGELFF.

V and J are TRBV20-1 and TRBJ2-7, with D maybe TRBD1 (6 bases). The V gene's germline CDR1 is DFQATT and CDR2 SNEGSKA (reference sequence). This CDR3 has 16 residues. The V gene lost 3 bases and the J gene lost 2 bases, with 20 bases spanning the gap. The CDR3 bases are TGCAGTGCTAGTACGTACTCAGGGGCTCCCGCCTACGAGCAGTACTTC. Translating it yields CSASTYSGAPAYEQYF.

In this sample, this clonotype turned up many times. This chain connects TRBV20-1 to TRBJ1-1; D is possibly TRBD1 (5 bases). Trimming removed 5 bases from V and 0 bases from J, with 10 bases in between. From germline, CDR1 is DFQATT and CDR2 SNEGSKA (reference sequence). The CDR3 sequence is 13 residues long. Here the CDR3 reads CSAGRQMNTEAFF. The CDR3 DNA reads TGCAGTGCTGGACGACAGATGAACACTGAAGCTTTCTTT.

This clonotype was picked up a small number of times. CDR3 loop: CASSPPPMTGSTDTQYF. The CDR3 DNA follows: TGTGCCAGCAGTCCCCCCCCAATGACAGGTAGCACAGATACGCAGTATTTT. The chain has TRBV28 and TRBJ2-3; weak D call: TRBD1 (6 bases). Per germline, CDR1 MDHEN and CDR2 SYDVKM. V was pared by 5 bases and J by 0 bases, with 18 bases between. This CDR3 spans 17 amino acids.

This clonotype was detected many times. V usage is TRBV15 and J usage is TRBJ2-1; TRBD2 aligns across 8 bases. The germline V gene encodes CDR1 LNHNV and CDR2 YYDKDF (reference sequence). With V trimmed by 8 bases and J by 1 base, 4 bases remained unmatched. This CDR3 has 14 residues. Here the CDR3 reads CATDSGISYNEQFF. The DNA for the CDR3 is TGTGCCACCGATAGCGGGATTTCCTACAATGAGCAGTTCTTC.

This clonotype was recorded at least ten times. The chain joins TRBV28 to TRBJ2-7; TRBD2 agrees at 7 bases. The CDR3 totals 12 residues. Germline lookup yields CDR1 MDHEN and CDR2 SYDVKM. Trimming cost V 5 bases and J 6 bases; bases outside gene matches: 4. In DNA form, the CDR3 reads TGTGCCAGCAGTCCCGGGAGGCTCGAGCAGTACTTC. Its translation is CASSPGRLEQYF.

This clonotype occurred many times. The genes are TRBV2 and TRBJ2-3; TRBD2 might be the D (7 bases). Per germline, CDR1 SNHLY and CDR2 FYNNEI. CDR3 length equals 21 residues. V was cut by 5 bases and J by 4 bases, with 34 bases left in between. The CDR3: CASSSWGREWGMADDADTQYF. The CDR3, as DNA: TGTGCCAGCAGTAGCTGGGGGCGGGAGTGGGGGATGGCAGATGACGCAGATACGCAGTATTTT.

The chain employs TRBV2 and TRBJ2-4; 7 positions match TRBD1. Germline V gene lookup returns CDR1 SNHLY and CDR2 FYNNEI. Trimming cost V 6 bases and J 8 bases; bases outside gene matches: 13. This CDR3 contains 15 residues. The CDR3 spells CASSQEGASWDIQYF. The CDR3, as DNA: TGTGCCAGCAGCCAAGAGGGGGCTAGCTGGGACATTCAGTACTTC.

The chain links TRBV2 to TRBJ1-2; D not certain. V lost 4 bases, J lost 4 bases, and 10 bases lay in between. This CDR3 has 13 residues. Germline V lookup: CDR1 SNHLY, CDR2 FYNNEI. The CDR3: CASSGQNFYGYTF. The CDR3 DNA sequence: TGTGCCAGCAGTGGTCAGAATTTCTATGGCTACACCTTC.

In this sample, this clonotype turned up many times. This chain connects TRBV19 to TRBJ1-5; a weak D match, TRBD1 (5 bases). The germline CDR1 and CDR2 sequences are LNHDA and SQIVND (reference sequence). The CDR3 runs to 15 residues. Deletions cut 4 bases from V and 3 bases from J, with 13 bases between. This chain's CDR3 is CASSTTVGTNQPQHF. The CDR3 nucleotides read TGTGCCAGTAGTACGACGGTCGGGACCAATCAGCCCCAGCATTTT.

In its sample, this clonotype was seen many times. The chain is built from TRBV11-1 and TRBJ2-3, with 7 bases matching TRBD2. Germline lookup yields CDR1 SGHAT and CDR2 FQDESV (reference sequence). The CDR3 extends over 16 amino acids. V was pared by 7 bases and J by 2 bases, with 12 bases of the junction left unmatched. CDR3 DNA sequence: TGTGCCAGCAACCTGAAGCGGGGCCTCCACACAGATACGCAGTATTTT. Encoded protein: CASNLKRGLHTDTQYF.

Many counts were recorded for this clonotype. This chain uses TRBV5-1 with TRBJ2-3; D unclear. Germline V gene data show CDR1 as SGHRS and CDR2 as YFSETQ. V lost 5 bases to trimming and J lost 2 bases, with 6 bases between them. The CDR3 is made up of 12 amino acids. CDR3 residues: CASRRDTDTQYF. In DNA form, the CDR3 reads TGCGCCAGCAGAAGGGACACAGATACGCAGTATTTT.

This chain connects TRBV15 to TRBJ1-5; perhaps TRBD1 as D (5 bases). The CDR3 is 15 residues long. Trimming left V 5 bases short and J 4 bases short, with 15 bases between. Germline V gene lookup returns CDR1 LNHNV and CDR2 YYDKDF (reference sequence). The CDR3 DNA follows: TGTGCCACCAGCGCGGGGGGAAATCCAAATCAGCCCCAGCATTTT. Encoded protein: CATSAGGNPNQPQHF.

As to this clonotype: One base away lies a much larger clone, so this may be a sequencing read error. The gene calls are TRBV30 and TRBJ2-7; no firm D call. Germline assignment: CDR1 GTSNPN and CDR2 SVGIG (reference sequence). The V gene lost 5 bases and the J gene lost 4 bases, with 12 bases spanning the gap. The CDR3 spans 12 residues. Written as DNA, the CDR3 is TGTGCCTGGGGTCTTGGATCGTACGAGCAGTACTTC. Translated: CAWGLGSYEQYF.

The sample holds many counts of this clonotype. The chain couples TRBV28 to TRBJ1-2; D possibly corresponds to TRBD1 (5 bases). CDR1 is MDHEN, CDR2 SYDVKM, per germline. V was cut by 7 bases and J by 4 bases, with 16 bases left in between. The CDR3 has 14 residues. The DNA of the CDR3 is TGTGCCAGCAAATCCCTAGGAGGGGCCTATGGCTACACCTTC. Residues: CASKSLGGAYGYTF.

This clonotype was observed at least ten times. This chain uses TRBV9 with TRBJ2-7; D may be TRBD1 or TRBD2 (5 bases each). The CDR3 spans 15 residues. The ends were cut back, 1 base at V and 2 bases at J, with 13 bases in the middle. The germline gives CDR1 SGDLS, CDR2 YYNGEE. The chain's CDR3 is CASSVHSGLPYEQYF. CDR3 bases: TGTGCCAGCAGCGTACATTCGGGGCTCCCCTACGAGCAGTACTTC.

This clonotype was counted between two and nine times. The rearrangement uses TRBV27 and TRBJ1-1; D not certain. The V gene lost 3 bases and the J gene lost 4 bases, with 12 bases spanning the gap. Germline lookup yields CDR1 MNHEY and CDR2 SMNVEV (reference sequence). The length of the CDR3 is 14 residues. In nucleotides, the CDR3 is TGTGCCAGCAGTTTGGACGGCCGAGTCACTGAAGCTTTCTTT. It translates to CASSLDGRVTEAFF.

The chain is built from TRBV7-9 and TRBJ2-3; perhaps TRBD1 as D (5 bases). The CDR3 spans 16 residues. CDR1 and CDR2 from the germline V gene are SEHNR and FQNEAQ (reference sequence). Trimming took 5 bases from V and 0 from J, leaving 15 bases between them. The CDR3, as DNA: TGTGCCAGCAGCCTTAGAGCCGACAGCAGCACAGATACGCAGTATTTT. Protein product: CASSLRADSSTDTQYF. Full variable domain (rest looked up from reference TRBV7-9 and TRBJ2-3): DTGVSQNPRHKITKRGQNVTFRCDPISEHNRLYWYRQTLGQGPEFLTYFQNEAQLEKSRLLSDRFSAERPKGSFSTLEIQRTEQGDSAMYLCASSLRADSSTDTQYFGPGTRLTVL.

This clonotype was seen repeatedly, ten times or more. The V and J genes are TRBV6-2 or TRBV6-3 and TRBJ2-7, with a tentative D call TRBD2 (6 bases). Trimming pared 2 bases from V and 3 bases from J, leaving 8 bases between. The CDR3 sequence is 13 residues long. Germline CDR1 and CDR2: MNHEY and SVGEGT. The CDR3 DNA reads as TGTGCCAGCAGTTACGGACTAAACTACGAGCAGTACTTC. This sequence encodes CASSYGLNYEQYF.

This clonotype was found a few times. CDR3 protein: CSVRTGTYTEAFF. The CDR3 region has the DNA TGCAGCGTGAGGACAGGGACTTACACTGAAGCTTTCTTT. The chain is built from TRBV29-1 and TRBJ1-1; TRBD1 matches 8 bases. Germline values: CDR1 SQVTM, CDR2 ANQGSEA. There are 13 residues in the CDR3. V lost 6 bases and J lost 3; bases outside the gene matches: 6.

The chain joins TRBV6-1 to TRBJ1-1; 8 nucleotides match TRBD1. This CDR3 spans 17 amino acids. V gave up 7 bases and J gave up 6 bases; unmatched junction bases: 19. The V gene's germline CDR1 is MNHNS and CDR2 SASEGT. CDR3 residues: CASTSRGTGFSFAEAFF. The CDR3 coding sequence is TGTGCCAGCACCTCACGCGGGACAGGTTTTTCATTCGCTGAAGCTTTCTTT.

This clonotype was picked up many times. CDR3: CASSQGNSNTEAFF. CDR3 coding DNA: TGTGCCAGCAGCCAAGGCAACAGCAACACTGAAGCTTTCTTT. The rearrangement uses TRBV14 and TRBJ1-1, with D hard to call. CDR3 length: 14 residues. V shed 1 base and J shed 2 bases, with 8 bases lying between them. The germline CDR1 and CDR2 sequences are SGHDN and FVKESK.

This clonotype has at least ten counts. This chain links TRBV30 with TRBJ2-1, with D possibly matching TRBD1 (5 bases). Germline values: CDR1 GTSNPN, CDR2 SVGIG (reference sequence). V shed 2 bases and J shed 10 bases, with 9 bases lying between them. CDR3 length equals 11 residues. The CDR3 DNA reads TGTGCCTGGAGTATACAGGCAGAGCAGTTCTTC. This codes for CAWSIQAEQFF.